Below, 21 T cell receptor beta chains from the same sample are listed, as sequenced in a study of control samples from healthy donors and cancer patients. Measured with immunoSEQ multiplex PCR; TCRdb has only the in-frame clones, and not every one. The data hold approximately 68,000 clones, with 83% observed a single time. The sequencing input was blood. These receptors came from a man aged 60 to 69 in good health.

The DNA of the CDR3 is TGTGCCACCTTCCCAGGATTCCGAGATATATTTAGCAATCAGCCCCAGCATTTT. Encoded protein: CATFPGFRDIFSNQPQHF. The chain joins TRBV28 to TRBJ1-5; D remains ambiguous. V was pared by 10 bases and J by 0 bases, with 25 bases between. The CDR3 contains 18 residues. Germline V lookup: CDR1 MDHEN, CDR2 SYDVKM.

The table lists this clone with a count of one. The genes are TRBV7-2 and TRBJ1-3; D gene ambiguous. The CDR3 runs to 17 residues. The V end was cut by 5 bases, the J end by 4 bases, with 21 bases between. CDR1 is SGHTA, CDR2 FQGNSA, per germline. The CDR3, as DNA: TGTGCCAGCAGCCCCTTATCGGGTGCGGGTTCGGGAAACACCATATATTTT. This sequence encodes CASSPLSGAGSGNTIYF.

The rearrangement uses TRBV7-6 and TRBJ2-2, with TRBD1 identical over 9 bases. The CDR3 has 15 residues. From germline, CDR1 is SGHVS and CDR2 FNYEAQ. Trimming at V came to 4 bases and at J to 6 bases, leaving 6 bases not matched to a gene. The CDR3 nucleotides read TGTGCCAGCAGCTCCGGACAGGGGAGTCCCGGGGAGCTGTTTTTT. Translated: CASSSGQGSPGELFF.

This clone was recorded only once. The chain employs TRBV7-9 and TRBJ2-4, with 7 nucleotides matching TRBD1. The V gene end was trimmed by 3 bases and the J gene end by 1 base; junction bases not matched to a gene: 0. Germline V gives CDR1 SEHNR, CDR2 FQNEAQ (reference sequence). CDR3 length: 14 residues. The CDR3 bases are TGTGCCAGCAGCTTGACAGGGGCCAAAAACATTCAGTACTTC. Translation gives CASSLTGAKNIQYF.

The chain couples TRBV7-3 to TRBJ2-3, with TRBD2 matching 8 bases. Germline-derived CDR1 and CDR2 are SGHTA and FQGTGA. The V segment lost 3 bases and the J segment 0 bases; nucleotides outside the gene matches: 2. The CDR3 consists of 15 residues. The CDR3 nucleotides read TGTGCCAGCAGCTTTAGCGGGGTTAGCACAGATACGCAGTATTTT. Protein product: CASSFSGVSTDTQYF.

The chain links TRBV4-1 to TRBJ1-4; D is unclear. The CDR3 loop spans 18 amino acids. Germline CDR1 and CDR2: MGHRA and YSYEKL. With 0 bases removed from V and 1 base from J, the gap between germline ends came to 15 bases. The CDR3 here is CASSQDFLRVGTNEKLFF. The CDR3 coding sequence is TGCGCCAGCAGCCAAGATTTCTTGAGGGTAGGAACTAATGAAAAACTGTTTTTT.

The CDR3 nucleotides read TGTGCCAGCAGTTCTTTTACCTCACCCCTCCACTTT. As protein: CASSSFTSPLHF. The rearrangement links TRBV27 to TRBJ1-6; no definite D call. This CDR3 has 12 amino acids. V shed 4 bases and J shed 10 bases, with 8 bases lying between them. CDR1 is MNHEY and CDR2 is SMNVEV in the germline V gene (reference sequence).

V is TRBV5-4 and J is TRBJ2-3, with 11 positions matching TRBD2. The CDR3 length is 16 residues. Looked up from germline, CDR1 is SGHNT and CDR2 is YYREEE (reference sequence). J gave up 2 bases and V 2 bases, and 4 bases lay outside the gene matches. In DNA, the CDR3 is TGTGCCAGCAGCTTTAGCGGGAGGGCCATCACAGATACGCAGTATTTT. It specifies CASSFSGRAITDTQYF.

The chain links TRBV18 to TRBJ1-6; 9 bases are a match to TRBD1. The CDR3 extends over 14 amino acids. CDR1 KGHSH and CDR2 LQKENI come from the germline V gene. Losses at the gene ends were 6 bases for V and 6 bases for J; bases not matched to a gene: 3. The CDR3 sequence: CASSTQGANSPLHF. The DNA for the CDR3 is TGTGCCAGCTCGACACAGGGGGCTAATTCACCCCTCCACTTT. Together with reference TRBV18 and TRBJ1-6, the CDR3 gives the full variable domain: NAGVMQNPRHLVRRRGQEARLRCSPMKGHSHVYWYRQLPEEGLKFMVYLQKENIIDESGMPKERFSAEFPKEGPSILRIQQVVRGDSAAYFCASSTQGANSPLHFGNGTRLTVT.

This chain links TRBV7-2 with TRBJ1-6, with D uncertain. The CDR3 totals 17 residues. CDR1 is SGHTA and CDR2 is FQGNSA in the germline V gene. The V end lost 2 bases, the J end lost 8 bases, and 19 bases lay between the germline ends. CDR3 residues: CASSLYVTRNEHSPLHF. The DNA of the CDR3 is TGTGCCAGCAGCTTATACGTAACACGAAATGAGCATTCACCCCTCCACTTT.

This chain links TRBV18 with TRBJ2-1, with 11 bases matching TRBD2. The CDR3 extends over 18 amino acids. Germline V gives CDR1 KGHSH, CDR2 LQKENI. The V and J ends lost 4 bases and 0 bases, in that order; junction bases with no gene match: 8. The CDR3 DNA reads as TGTGCCAGCTCACAGCTAGCGGGAGGAGGAAGCTCCTACAATGAGCAGTTCTTC. As protein: CASSQLAGGGSSYNEQFF.

This sequence joins TRBV28 and TRBJ1-5; D is ambiguous. The ends were cut back, 6 bases at V and 6 bases at J, with 18 bases in the middle. CDR3 length: 15 residues. Per germline, CDR1 MDHEN and CDR2 SYDVKM. The CDR3 nucleotides are TGTGCCAGCAGCCCTGACCCGAGATGGCTTCAGCCCCAGCATTTT. Its protein is CASSPDPRWLQPQHF. Together with reference TRBV28 and TRBJ1-5, the CDR3 gives the full variable domain: DVKVTQSSRYLVKRTGEKVFLECVQDMDHENMFWYRQDPGLGLRLIYFSYDVKMKEKGDIPEGYSVSREKKERFSLILESASTNQTSMYLCASSPDPRWLQPQHFGDGTRLSIL.

This clone was found once. The chain carries TRBV19 and TRBJ1-5; tentative D call: TRBD1 (6 bases). Trimming removed 10 bases at V and 0 bases at J, with 19 bases between. CDR3 length: 16 residues. CDR1 and CDR2 (germline): LNHDA, SQIVND (reference sequence). CDR3 sequence: CATRGPGVYSNQPQHF. CDR3 DNA: TGTGCCACCAGGGGCCCCGGAGTCTATAGCAATCAGCCCCAGCATTTT.

The chain uses TRBV7-8 and TRBJ2-1, with D tentatively TRBD1 or TRBD2 (6 bases each). The V gene lost 1 base and the J gene lost 4 bases, with 17 bases spanning the gap. Looked up from germline, CDR1 is SGHVS and CDR2 is FQNEAQ. The CDR3 totals 17 residues. For the CDR3, the DNA is TGTGCCAGCAGCTTAGATGAGACAGGAGGGGCTTACAATGAGCAGTTCTTC. Translated, it gives CASSLDETGGAYNEQFF.

J is TRBJ2-7 and V is TRBV28; 7 positions agree with TRBD1. Germline V gene lookup returns CDR1 MDHEN and CDR2 SYDVKM. The CDR3 has 14 residues. Unmatched junction bases numbered 9, after V lost 5 bases and J lost 5 bases. CDR3 nucleotide sequence: TGTGCCAGCAGTACAGGGGTGCGATTCCACGAGCAGTACTTC. Residues: CASSTGVRFHEQYF. The full variable domain, with the rest looked up from reference TRBV28 and TRBJ2-7, is DVKVTQSSRYLVKRTGEKVFLECVQDMDHENMFWYRQDPGLGLRLIYFSYDVKMKEKGDIPEGYSVSREKKERFSLILESASTNQTSMYLCASSTGVRFHEQYFGPGTRLTVT.

The J gene is TRBJ2-7, the V gene TRBV28; 8 bases align to TRBD2. V dropped 10 bases and J dropped 0; count of bases not matched to a gene: 8. The CDR3 is 14 amino acids. Looked up from germline, CDR1 is MDHEN and CDR2 is SYDVKM. The CDR3 sequence is CATRLAHSSYEQYF. The CDR3 coding sequence is TGTGCCACCCGACTAGCGCACAGCTCCTACGAGCAGTACTTC.

V usage is TRBV20-1 and J usage is TRBJ2-1, with 8 bases fitting TRBD2. This CDR3 spans 13 amino acids. In germline, CDR1 is DFQATT, CDR2 SNEGSKA (reference sequence). V shed 3 bases, J shed 9 bases, and the junction held 7 bases outside the gene matches. CDR3 in amino acids: CSASSTSVGEQFF. DNA of the CDR3: TGCAGTGCTAGTTCGACTAGCGTTGGTGAGCAGTTCTTC.

The gene calls are TRBV6-4 and TRBJ1-1, with a tentative D call TRBD1 (6 bases). This CDR3 comprises 19 residues. The V gene lost 3 bases and the J gene lost 4 bases, with 27 bases spanning the gap. The germline CDR1 and CDR2 sequences are MRHNA and SNTAGT. The CDR3 DNA reads TGTGCCAGCAGTGATCACGGGATTACAGGGAATTTAGTTTGCACTGAAGCTTTCTTT. Its translation is CASSDHGITGNLVCTEAFF.

The table lists this clone with a few counts. For the CDR3, the DNA is TGTGCCAGCAGCCACGGACCGAGGGCGGGAGGGCCCATGGTCGAGCAGTACTTC. As protein: CASSHGPRAGGPMVEQYF. The V and J genes are TRBV14 and TRBJ2-7; 9 bases line up with TRBD2. The junction had 18 bases not matched to a gene; V was cut back by 3 bases and J by 6 bases. CDR3 length equals 18 residues. In germline, CDR1 is SGHDN, CDR2 FVKESK.

The rearrangement links TRBV6-5 to TRBJ2-7; D not resolved. Germline CDR1 is MNHEY and CDR2 is SVGAGI. CDR3 size: 12 residues. V was trimmed by 6 bases and J by 5 bases, leaving 11 bases between them. The CDR3 DNA reads TGTGCCAGCAGCGTTGCGAGACACGAGCAGTACTTC. Protein sequence: CASSVARHEQYF.

V is TRBV2 and J is TRBJ2-2; 8 nucleotides line up with TRBD1. The trim removed 8 bases at V and 2 bases at J, leaving 7 bases unmatched. The CDR3 runs 15 residues. CDR1 is SNHLY, CDR2 FYNNEI, per germline. The CDR3 bases are TGTGCCAGCCACGGACAGGGCCGAAACACCGGGGAGCTGTTTTTT. Translation: CASHGQGRNTGELFF.